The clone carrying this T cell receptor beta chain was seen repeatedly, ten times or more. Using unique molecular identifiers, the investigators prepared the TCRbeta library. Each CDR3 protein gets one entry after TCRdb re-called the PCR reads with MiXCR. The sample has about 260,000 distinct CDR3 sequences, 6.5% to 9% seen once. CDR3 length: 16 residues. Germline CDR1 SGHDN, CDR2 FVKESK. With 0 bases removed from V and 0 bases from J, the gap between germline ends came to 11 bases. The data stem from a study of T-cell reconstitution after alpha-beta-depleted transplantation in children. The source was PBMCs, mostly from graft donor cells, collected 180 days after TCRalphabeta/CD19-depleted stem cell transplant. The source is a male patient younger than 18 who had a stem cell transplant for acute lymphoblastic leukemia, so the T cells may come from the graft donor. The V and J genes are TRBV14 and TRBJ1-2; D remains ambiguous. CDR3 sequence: CASSQEFTLPNYGYTF. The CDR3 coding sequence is TGTGCCAGCAGCCAAGAGTTCACGTTGCCTAACTATGGCTACACCTTC.